Sequencing of this TCR beta chain was carried out in a study of CD8+ T cells in alopecia areata. Study-wide background: It was oral tofacitinib, at 5 to 10 mg twice daily, that treated patients received.

This clone has more than one count but fewer than ten. Its antigen remains unidentified. RNA was extracted and reverse transcribed into cDNA as the sequencing template. The method was immunoSEQ multiplex PCR; TCRdb's version includes in-frame clones alone and lacks a portion of them. The sample holds around 200,000 clones, roughly 60% seen once. The germline gives CDR1 MNHEY, CDR2 SVGAGI. V lost 6 bases and J lost 6; bases outside the gene matches: 8. The CDR3 spans 13 residues. Study-level results: Resident alphabeta T-cell populations of normal skin are likewise subject to sequencing in scalp samples.

Patients with alopecia areata provided lesional scalp punch biopsies as well as peripheral blood. The chain has TRBV6-5 and TRBJ2-7; the match to TRBD1 covers 7 bases. The sequences come from CD4+ T cells sorted from blood, collected at week 0. The sequence derives from a human donor with alopecia areata. As DNA, the CDR3 is TGTGCCAGCAGCAACGACAGGGTGGGCGAGCAGTACTTC. Its translation is CASSNDRVGEQYF.